This TCR beta chain was captured by sequencing in a study of OX40 agonist ivuxolimab in advanced cancers. Study-wide context: Partial responses were achieved by three patients, one with hepatocellular carcinoma and two with cutaneous melanoma.

CDR3 length equals 13 residues. The V gene's germline CDR1 is GTSNPN and CDR2 SVGIG (reference sequence). V lost 3 bases and J lost 4, with 9 bases in between. The protocol was immunoSEQ multiplex PCR, while the TCRdb copy is restricted to in-frame clones and leaves out a portion. Of 60,000 or so clones in the sample, 92% are singletons; the top ten hold over 20%. The receptor was derived from an adult with an advanced solid tumor such as melanoma, head and neck, liver or kidney cancer. The source material was CD4+ or CD8+ T cells sorted from blood, sampled in a trial of the OX40 agonist ivuxolimab. The chain carries TRBV30 and TRBJ1-4; the D is unclear. The DNA for the CDR3 is TGTGCCTGGAGCCGACTACTTAATGAAAAACTGTTTTTT. It codes for CAWSRLLNEKLFF.